This T cell receptor beta chain appears in the sequencing data of a study of radiotherapy plus CTLA-4 blockade in lung cancer. The wider study: For about 18% of patients, objective responses occurred, and approximately 33% had disease control. Study results and limitations: Early shifts in blood T cell clones, with interferon-beta, reportedly predicted response best. Expansion in blood of tumor-derived TCR clones was seen after radiotherapy plus ipilimumab.

Sequencing used immunoSEQ multiplex PCR; TCRdb keeps in-frame clones, though not all of them. The table has about 86,000 clones, 75% to 90% seen once; the top ten hold under 0.85%. To note about this clone: Antigen: not known.

The CDR3 is 14 residues long. Trimming removed 4 bases from V and 7 bases from J; junction bases left unmatched: 6. Germline loops: CDR1 LNHDA, CDR2 SQIVND (reference sequence). This sequence was found in a human donor with non-small cell lung cancer who had stable disease on radiotherapy plus ipilimumab. This rearrangement joins TRBV19 to TRBJ1-4; 7 bases map to TRBD1. Sequences were derived from peripheral blood, sampled from a patient treated with radiotherapy plus ipilimumab. In DNA, the CDR3 is TGTGCCAGTAGTACGGTAGGGGGCGGTGAAAAACTGTTTTTT. Its protein product is CASSTVGGGEKLFF.